This T cell receptor (beta chain) was recovered during a study of blood T cell repertoires in COVID-19. V shed 5 bases, J shed 8 bases, and the junction held 14 bases outside the gene matches. This CDR3 has 16 amino acids. CDR1 is MNHEY, CDR2 SMNVEV, per germline (reference sequence). The protocol was immunoSEQ multiplex PCR, while the TCRdb copy is restricted to in-frame clones and leaves out a portion. Among about 220,000 clones listed, over 60% were seen once. The specimen sequenced was peripheral blood. This TCR came from a woman in her 70s with acute or convalescent COVID-19. V gene TRBV27 combines with J gene TRBJ2-1; 8 positions agree with TRBD2. This chain's CDR3 is CASSQPGGVQLDEQFF. DNA of the CDR3: TGTGCCAGCAGTCAACCCGGGGGGGTACAGTTGGATGAGCAGTTCTTC.